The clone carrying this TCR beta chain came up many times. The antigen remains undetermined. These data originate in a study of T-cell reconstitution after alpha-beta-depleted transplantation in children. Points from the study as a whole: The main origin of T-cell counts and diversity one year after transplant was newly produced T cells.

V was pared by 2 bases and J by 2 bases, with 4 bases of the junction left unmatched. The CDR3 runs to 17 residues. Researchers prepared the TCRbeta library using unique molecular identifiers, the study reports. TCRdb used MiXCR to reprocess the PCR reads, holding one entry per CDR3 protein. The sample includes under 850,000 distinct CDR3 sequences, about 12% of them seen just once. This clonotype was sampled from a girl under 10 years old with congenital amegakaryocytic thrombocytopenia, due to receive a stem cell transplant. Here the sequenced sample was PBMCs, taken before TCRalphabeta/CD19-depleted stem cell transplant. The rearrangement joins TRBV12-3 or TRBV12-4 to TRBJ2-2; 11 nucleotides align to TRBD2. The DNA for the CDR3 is TGTGCCAGCAGTTTACGACTAGCGGGACTAAACACCGGGGAGCTGTTTTTT. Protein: CASSLRLAGLNTGELFF.